Below are 24 T cell receptor beta chains sequenced from a single sample in a study of OX40 agonist ivuxolimab in advanced cancers. Assay: immunoSEQ multiplex PCR; the TCRdb copy retains only in-frame clones and omits some. There are more than 65,000 clones in the sample; about nine tenths occur only once, and 0.38% lies in the top ten. The sequences come from CD4+ or CD8+ T cells sorted from blood, collected in a trial of the OX40 agonist ivuxolimab. These receptors originate from an adult with an advanced solid tumor such as melanoma, head and neck, liver or kidney cancer.

This rearrangement joins TRBV5-1 to TRBJ2-5; the D gene is possibly TRBD1 (7 bases). This CDR3 is 16 amino acids long. V lost 7 bases to trimming and J lost 4 bases, with 23 bases between them. The germline V gene has CDR1 SGHRS and CDR2 YFSETQ. CDR3 residues: CASAGGIAAPGETQYF. The DNA of the CDR3 is TGCGCCAGCGCAGGGGGGATAGCGGCCCCCGGAGAGACCCAGTACTTC.

The gene calls are TRBV15 and TRBJ1-4; tentative D call: TRBD1 (6 bases). V lost 4 bases and J lost 4, with 10 bases in between. This CDR3 has 14 amino acids. Germline values: CDR1 LNHNV, CDR2 YYDKDF (reference sequence). As DNA, the CDR3 is TGTGCCACCAGCAACAGGGAATATAATGAAAAACTGTTTTTT. Translation gives CATSNREYNEKLFF.

The gene calls are TRBV6-6 and TRBJ2-7; 13 bases map to TRBD2. The germline V gene encodes CDR1 MNHNY and CDR2 SVGAGI (reference sequence). This CDR3 has 14 residues. Trimming removed 6 bases from V and 6 bases from J; junction bases left unmatched: 5. CDR3 sequence (DNA): TGTGCCAGCAGATCCGGACTAGCGGGAGTCGAGCAGTACTTC. Its translation is CASRSGLAGVEQYF.

Only one count was recorded for this clone. The chain has TRBV6-5 and TRBJ2-5; 9 bases are a match to TRBD1. The J call is uncertain, as TRBJ2-7 better fits the DNA end. The CDR3 has 15 residues. Germline loops: CDR1 MNHEY, CDR2 SVGAGI. CDR3 bases: TGTGCCAGCAGTTCCTCCGGGACAGGGAGTCACGAGCAGTACTTC. As protein: CASSSSGTGSHEQYF.

This clone showed up just once. This chain connects TRBV27 to TRBJ2-7; possible D gene TRBD2, 5 bases. With 5 bases removed from V and 2 bases from J, the gap between germline ends came to 16 bases. Germline assignment: CDR1 MNHEY and CDR2 SMNVEV (reference sequence). The CDR3 contains 15 residues. This chain's CDR3 is CASSTNTGNPYEQYF. For the CDR3, the DNA is TGTGCCAGCAGTACAAACACCGGGAACCCCTACGAGCAGTACTTC.

The chain is built from TRBV6-5 and TRBJ2-2, with 7 bases that match TRBD2. This CDR3 region has 13 residues. Germline loops: CDR1 MNHEY, CDR2 SVGAGI. V lost 8 bases to trimming and J lost 5 bases; unmatched junction nucleotides: 5. The CDR3 sequence: CASRLAETGELFF. The CDR3 DNA reads as TGTGCCAGCCGCCTAGCGGAGACCGGGGAGCTGTTTTTT.

This chain uses TRBV2 with TRBJ1-1; D gene uncertain. V dropped 8 bases and J dropped 4 bases, with 11 bases sitting between them. The CDR3 loop spans 12 amino acids. Germline V lookup: CDR1 SNHLY, CDR2 FYNNEI. In nucleotides, the CDR3 is TGTGCCAGCGGGGTGAGGCGCACTGAAGCTTTCTTT. Its translation is CASGVRRTEAFF.

The chain carries TRBV5-1 and TRBJ2-5; 11 bases align to TRBD1. CDR1 is SGHRS, CDR2 YFSETQ, per germline. The CDR3 spans 15 residues. After removal of 4 bases from V and 2 bases from J, the junction contained 4 bases not matched to a gene. CDR3 residues: CASSGGTGGQETQYF. The CDR3 DNA is TGCGCCAGCAGCGGGGGGACAGGGGGTCAAGAGACCCAGTACTTC.

CDR3 loop: CAWHYRGGYGYTF. The CDR3 bases are TGTGCCTGGCACTACAGAGGGGGCTATGGCTACACCTTC. The chain is built from TRBV30 and TRBJ1-2, with a tentative D call TRBD1 (6 bases). Deletions cut 5 bases from V and 4 bases from J, with 14 bases between. This CDR3 is built from 13 residues. Germline-derived CDR1 and CDR2 are GTSNPN and SVGIG (reference sequence).

The chain carries TRBV4-2 and TRBJ2-5, with 8 nucleotides matching TRBD2. Germline V gene data show CDR1 as LGHNA and CDR2 as YNFKEQ. The CDR3 runs 16 residues. After removal of 3 bases from V and 5 bases from J, the junction contained 11 bases not matched to a gene. The CDR3: CASSQDLSGSWETQYF. In DNA form, the CDR3 reads TGTGCCAGCAGCCAGGACCTAAGCGGGAGTTGGGAGACCCAGTACTTC.

The chain has TRBV7-3 and TRBJ2-7; D uncertain. CDR3 length: 12 residues. Germline CDR1 is SGHTA and CDR2 is FQGTGA. Trimming removed 2 bases from V and 5 bases from J, with 7 bases in between. The CDR3 region has the DNA TGTGCCAGCAGCTTAGTGTCTAACGAGCAGTACTTC. Translating it yields CASSLVSNEQYF.

The rearrangement links TRBV19 to TRBJ2-7; possible D gene TRBD1, 5 bases. The CDR3 is 14 amino acids. Germline-derived CDR1 and CDR2 are LNHDA and SQIVND (reference sequence). V lost 2 bases and J 2 bases, leaving 10 bases between the germline ends. CDR3 DNA: TGTGCCAGTAGTATAACAGGACCAGCCTACGAGCAGTACTTC. It specifies CASSITGPAYEQYF.

This clone was seen only once. This chain uses TRBV29-1 with TRBJ2-7, with TRBD2 matching 15 bases. The CDR3 has 18 amino acids. In germline, CDR1 is SQVTM, CDR2 ANQGSEA. V shed 2 bases and J 7 bases; nucleotides not matched to a gene: 15. The CDR3 loop is CSVEIIGLAGGLPTEQYF. In DNA, the CDR3 is TGCAGCGTTGAAATAATAGGACTAGCGGGAGGGCTACCTACGGAGCAGTACTTC.

This sequence joins TRBV5-1 and TRBJ2-7, with 7 bases that match TRBD1. V was pared by 0 bases and J by 2 bases, with 5 bases of the junction left unmatched. The CDR3 sequence is 15 residues long. Looked up from germline, CDR1 is SGHRS and CDR2 is YFSETQ. The CDR3, as DNA: TGCGCCAGCAGCTTGGGATTTCAGGGGGCCTACGAGCAGTACTTC. Translated: CASSLGFQGAYEQYF.

The V call is TRBV10-3, the J call TRBJ2-3; 10 nucleotides line up with TRBD2. Germline CDR1 and CDR2: ENHRY and SYGVKD. The CDR3 sequence is 17 residues long. With 3 bases clipped from V and 0 bases from J, the junction kept 6 bases outside the gene matches. CDR3 nucleotides: TGTGCCATCAGTGATTATACTAGCGGGGTTAGCACAGATACGCAGTATTTT. Translation gives CAISDYTSGVSTDTQYF.

The J gene is TRBJ2-2, the V gene TRBV27; 8 bases agree with TRBD1. CDR3 length: 13 residues. Trimming at V came to 10 bases and at J to 4 bases, leaving 5 bases not matched to a gene. The germline V gene has CDR1 MNHEY and CDR2 SMNVEV (reference sequence). The CDR3 nucleotides read TGTGCCACTCAGGGGGCCGGCACCGGGGAGCTGTTTTTT. This gives the protein CATQGAGTGELFF.

This chain links TRBV5-5 with TRBJ2-7; D is undetermined. In germline, CDR1 is SGHKS, CDR2 YYEKEE (reference sequence). V was trimmed by 1 base and J by 5 bases, leaving 16 bases between them. This CDR3 has 15 residues. For the CDR3, the DNA is TGTGCCAGCAGCTTGCTTCCCCAGGTAGGAGACGAGCAGTACTTC. It specifies CASSLLPQVGDEQYF.

The V and J genes are TRBV19 and TRBJ1-5, with D possibly being TRBD1 (6 bases). The length of the CDR3 is 14 residues. The germline gives CDR1 LNHDA, CDR2 SQIVND (reference sequence). V dropped 6 bases and J dropped 3 bases, with 12 bases sitting between them. The CDR3 DNA sequence: TGTGCCAGTAGGGCGTGGGGGGCCAATCAGCCCCAGCATTTT. It specifies CASRAWGANQPQHF.

The CDR3 bases are TGTGCCAGCAGCTTATTGGGGGGTACTGAAGCTTTCTTT. Amino acid sequence: CASSLLGGTEAFF. The rearrangement joins TRBV7-2 to TRBJ1-1; D possibly corresponds to TRBD1 (5 bases). V was pared by 2 bases and J by 5 bases, with 9 bases between. The CDR3 runs to 13 residues. Germline CDR1 SGHTA, CDR2 FQGNSA. Full variable domain (outside the CDR3, taken from reference TRBV7-2 and TRBJ1-1): GAGVSQSPSNKVTEKGKDVELRCDPISGHTALYWYRQSLGQGLEFLIYFQGNSAPDKSGLPSDRFSAERTGGSVSTLTIQRTQQEDSAVYLCASSLLGGTEAFFGQGTRLTVV.

The V gene is TRBV6-1, the J gene TRBJ2-3; the D is unclear. Germline lookup yields CDR1 MNHNS and CDR2 SASEGT. The CDR3 consists of 14 residues. V lost 5 bases and J 2 bases, leaving 11 bases between the germline ends. The CDR3 region is CASSFIYPTDTQYF. In DNA form, the CDR3 reads TGTGCCAGCAGTTTTATATACCCCACAGATACGCAGTATTTT.

The rearrangement joins TRBV21-1 to TRBJ2-2; no DNA check was done on the table's D call, TRBD2. TRBV21-1 is an annotated pseudogene. The CDR3 consists of 19 residues. The CDR3 DNA follows: TGTGCCAGCAGCCCCACCCCCGGGGTTAGGACGGAAAACACCGGGGAGCTGTTTTTT. It codes for CASSPTPGVRTENTGELFF.

The genes are TRBV11-3 and TRBJ2-5; D is uncertain. The J call is in doubt because the DNA end fits TRBJ2-7 better. CDR3 length equals 12 residues. CDR1 and CDR2 from the germline V gene are SGHNT and YENEEA. In DNA, the CDR3 is TGTGCCAGCAGCTCTTACAGTTACGAGCAGTACTTC. It translates to CASSSYSYEQYF.

The chain is built from TRBV5-4 and TRBJ1-2; 7 nucleotides align to TRBD1. Losses at the gene ends were 2 bases for V and 3 bases for J; bases not matched to a gene: 4. Germline lookup yields CDR1 SGHNT and CDR2 YYREEE (reference sequence). The CDR3 has 14 amino acids. The CDR3 loop reads CASSLPTGDYGYTF. The CDR3 nucleotides are TGTGCCAGCAGCTTACCAACAGGGGACTATGGCTACACCTTC.

The chain joins TRBV7-9 to TRBJ1-2, with 7 bases fitting TRBD1. Germline CDR1 reads SEHNR; CDR2 reads FQNEAQ (reference sequence). CDR3 length equals 16 residues. V lost 5 bases to trimming and J lost 2 bases; unmatched junction nucleotides: 11. The DNA of the CDR3 is TGTGCCAGCAGCGCGACCGACAGGGAGCTCAACTATGGCTACACCTTC. Its translation: CASSATDRELNYGYTF.